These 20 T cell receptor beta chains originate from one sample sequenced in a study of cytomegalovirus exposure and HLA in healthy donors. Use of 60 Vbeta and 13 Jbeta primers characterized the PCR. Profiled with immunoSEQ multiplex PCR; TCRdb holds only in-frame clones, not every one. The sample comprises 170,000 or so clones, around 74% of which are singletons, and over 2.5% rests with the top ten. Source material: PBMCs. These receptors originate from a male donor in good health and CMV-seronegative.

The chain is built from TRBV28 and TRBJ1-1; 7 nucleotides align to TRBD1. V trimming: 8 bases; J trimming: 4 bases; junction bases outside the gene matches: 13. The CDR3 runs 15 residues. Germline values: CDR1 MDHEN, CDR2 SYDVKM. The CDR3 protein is CASRTTGSGGTEAFF. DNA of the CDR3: TGTGCCAGCCGAACGACAGGGTCGGGCGGCACTGAAGCTTTCTTT.

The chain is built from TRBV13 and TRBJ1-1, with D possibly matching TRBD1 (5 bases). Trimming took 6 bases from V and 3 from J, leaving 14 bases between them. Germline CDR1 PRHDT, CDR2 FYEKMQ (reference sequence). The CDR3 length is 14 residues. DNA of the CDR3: TGTGCCAGCAGAGAAACGACAGAGTACACTGAAGCTTTCTTT. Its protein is CASRETTEYTEAFF.

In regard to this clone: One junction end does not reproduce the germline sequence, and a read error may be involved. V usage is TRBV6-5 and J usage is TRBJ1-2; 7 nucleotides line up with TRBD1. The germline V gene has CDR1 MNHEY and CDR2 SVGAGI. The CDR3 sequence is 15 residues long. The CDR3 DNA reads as TGTACCAGCAGCGATCGGGACAGTATCATCCGGGGCTACACCTTC. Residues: CTSSDRDSIIRGYTF.

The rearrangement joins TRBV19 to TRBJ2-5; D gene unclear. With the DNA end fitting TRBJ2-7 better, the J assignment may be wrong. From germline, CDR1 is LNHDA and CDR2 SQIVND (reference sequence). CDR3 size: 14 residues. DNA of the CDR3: TGTGCCAGTAGTATTGGGCAGGCCGCTTACGAGCAGTACTTC. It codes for CASSIGQAAYEQYF.

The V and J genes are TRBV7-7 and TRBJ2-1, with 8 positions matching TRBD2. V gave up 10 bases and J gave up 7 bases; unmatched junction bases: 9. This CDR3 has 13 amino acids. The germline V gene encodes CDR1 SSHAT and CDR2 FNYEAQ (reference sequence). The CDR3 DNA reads TGTGCCACCTCGGGCGGGAGGTTGAATGAGCAGTTCTTC. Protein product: CATSGGRLNEQFF.

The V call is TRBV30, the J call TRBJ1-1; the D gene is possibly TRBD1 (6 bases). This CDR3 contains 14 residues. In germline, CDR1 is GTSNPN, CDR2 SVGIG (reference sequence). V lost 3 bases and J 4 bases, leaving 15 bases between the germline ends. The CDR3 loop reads CAWSREGGGTEAFF. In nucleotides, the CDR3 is TGTGCCTGGAGCCGGGAGGGGGGAGGCACTGAAGCTTTCTTT.

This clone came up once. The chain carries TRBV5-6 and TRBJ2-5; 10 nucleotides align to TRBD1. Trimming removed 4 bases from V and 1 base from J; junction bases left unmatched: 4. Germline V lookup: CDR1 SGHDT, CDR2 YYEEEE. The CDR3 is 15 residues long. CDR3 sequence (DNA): TGTGCCAGCAGCACGGACAGGGGGGGCCAAGAGACCCAGTACTTC. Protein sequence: CASSTDRGGQETQYF.

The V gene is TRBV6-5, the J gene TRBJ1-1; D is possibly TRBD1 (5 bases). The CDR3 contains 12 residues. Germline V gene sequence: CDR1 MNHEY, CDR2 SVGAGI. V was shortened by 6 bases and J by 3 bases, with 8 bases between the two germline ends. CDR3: CASSRADTEAFF. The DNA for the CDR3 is TGTGCCAGCAGCAGGGCGGACACTGAAGCTTTCTTT.

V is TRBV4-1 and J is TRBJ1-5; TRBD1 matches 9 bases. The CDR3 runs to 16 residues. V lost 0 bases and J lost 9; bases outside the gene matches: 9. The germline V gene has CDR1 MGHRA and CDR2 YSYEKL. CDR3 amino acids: CASSQEGQGLGGPQHF. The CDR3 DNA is TGCGCCAGCAGCCAAGAGGGACAGGGACTTGGAGGGCCCCAGCATTTT.

CDR3 coding DNA: TGTGCCAGCAGTTTAGGGGGGTCTGAAGCTTTCTTT. Translating it yields CASSLGGSEAFF. J is TRBJ1-1 and V is TRBV28; the D gene is possibly TRBD1 (5 bases). Germline-derived CDR1 and CDR2 are MDHEN and SYDVKM. The CDR3 contains 12 residues. Trimming took off 2 bases at V and 6 bases at J, with 7 bases between the two ends.

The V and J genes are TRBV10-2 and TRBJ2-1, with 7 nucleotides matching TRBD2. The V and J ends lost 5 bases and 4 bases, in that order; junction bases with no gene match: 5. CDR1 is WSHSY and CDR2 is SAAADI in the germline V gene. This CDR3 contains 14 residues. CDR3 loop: CASSPSGVYNEQFF. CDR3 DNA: TGCGCCAGCAGTCCCAGCGGGGTTTACAATGAGCAGTTCTTC.

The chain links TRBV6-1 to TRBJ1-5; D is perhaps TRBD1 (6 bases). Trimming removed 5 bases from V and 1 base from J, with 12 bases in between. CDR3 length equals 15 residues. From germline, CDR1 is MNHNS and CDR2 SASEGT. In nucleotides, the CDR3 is TGTGCCAGCAGTTGGAACACAGGGAGCAATCAGCCCCAGCATTTT. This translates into CASSWNTGSNQPQHF.

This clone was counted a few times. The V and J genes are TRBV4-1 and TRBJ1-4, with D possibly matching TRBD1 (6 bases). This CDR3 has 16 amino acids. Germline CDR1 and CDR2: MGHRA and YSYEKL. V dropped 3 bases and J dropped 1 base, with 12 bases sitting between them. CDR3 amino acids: CASSQPTGRTNEKLFF. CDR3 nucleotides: TGCGCCAGCAGCCAGCCAACAGGGCGAACTAATGAAAAACTGTTTTTT.

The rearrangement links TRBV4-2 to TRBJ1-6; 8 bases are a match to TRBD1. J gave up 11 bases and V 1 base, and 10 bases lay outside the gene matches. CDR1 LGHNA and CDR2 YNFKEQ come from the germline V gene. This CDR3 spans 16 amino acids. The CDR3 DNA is TGTGCCAGCAGCCAAGCAGGGGGCTTAGGCACCCCACCCCTCCACTTT. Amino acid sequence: CASSQAGGLGTPPLHF.

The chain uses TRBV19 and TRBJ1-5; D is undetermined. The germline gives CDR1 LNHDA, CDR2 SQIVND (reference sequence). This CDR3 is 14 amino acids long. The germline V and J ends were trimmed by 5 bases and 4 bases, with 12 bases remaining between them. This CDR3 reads CASSVSRWNQPQHF. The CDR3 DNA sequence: TGTGCCAGTAGTGTGTCCCGGTGGAATCAGCCCCAGCATTTT.

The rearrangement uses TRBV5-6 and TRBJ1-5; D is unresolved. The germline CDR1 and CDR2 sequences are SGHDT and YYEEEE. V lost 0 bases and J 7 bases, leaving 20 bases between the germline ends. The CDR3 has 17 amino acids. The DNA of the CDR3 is TGTGCCAGCAGCTTGGCCGCCGGCAGTGGTCCCAGGCAGCCCCAGCATTTT. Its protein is CASSLAAGSGPRQPQHF.

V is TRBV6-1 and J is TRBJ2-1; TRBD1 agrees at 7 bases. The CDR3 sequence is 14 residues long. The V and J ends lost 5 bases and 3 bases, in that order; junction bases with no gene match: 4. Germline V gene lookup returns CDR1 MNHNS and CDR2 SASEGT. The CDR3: CASSWDRLYNEQFF. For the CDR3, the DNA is TGTGCCAGCAGTTGGGACAGACTCTACAATGAGCAGTTCTTC.

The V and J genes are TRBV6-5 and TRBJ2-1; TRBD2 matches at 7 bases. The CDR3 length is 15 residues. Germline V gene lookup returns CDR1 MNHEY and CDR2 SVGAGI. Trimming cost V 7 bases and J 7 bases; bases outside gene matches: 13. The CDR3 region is CASTPSGTGGNEQFF. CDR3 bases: TGTGCCAGCACCCCCAGCGGGACCGGCGGGAATGAGCAGTTCTTC.

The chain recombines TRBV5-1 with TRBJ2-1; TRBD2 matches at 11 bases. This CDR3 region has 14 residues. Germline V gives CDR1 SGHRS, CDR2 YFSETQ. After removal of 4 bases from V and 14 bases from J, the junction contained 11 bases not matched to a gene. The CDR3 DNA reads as TGCGCCAGCAGCCAAGATCTAGCGGGGGGCCCTAAGTTCTTC. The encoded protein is CASSQDLAGGPKFF. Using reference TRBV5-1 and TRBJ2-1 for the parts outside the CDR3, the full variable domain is KAGVTQTPRYLIKTRGQQVTLSCSPISGHRSVSWYQQTPGQGLQFLFEYFSETQRNKGNFPGRFSGRQFSNSRSEMNVSTLELGDSALYLCASSQDLAGGPKFFGPGTRLTVL.

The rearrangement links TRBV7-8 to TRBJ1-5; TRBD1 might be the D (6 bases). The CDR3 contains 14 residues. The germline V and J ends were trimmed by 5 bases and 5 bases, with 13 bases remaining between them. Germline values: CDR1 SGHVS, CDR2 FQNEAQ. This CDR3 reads CASSPGEGDQPQHF. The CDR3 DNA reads TGTGCCAGCAGCCCAGGGGAGGGAGATCAGCCCCAGCATTTT.